The clone carrying this T cell receptor beta chain was observed many times. Sorted cells numbering roughly 18,000 to 1,100,000, with 10%, 30% or 50% RNA, yielded the naive CD8 libraries. A CD8+CD4-CCR7+CD45RA+ gate was used to sort naive CD8 T cells. The J segment lost 7 bases and the V segment lost 0 bases, leaving 1 base of the junction unmatched. The CDR3 spans 15 residues. Germline lookup yields CDR1 SGHVS and CDR2 FQNEAQ. The data stem from a study of molecular identifiers for immune sequencing clone quantification. Bulk TCR libraries were made with methods that had been previously described and with listed TCR primers. Via MiXCR, TCRdb re-called the PCR reads, giving one row per CDR3 protein. The sample shows roughly 320,000 distinct CDR3 sequences, over 20% of them seen only once.

This chain joins TRBV7-8 and TRBJ1-6; TRBD1 agrees at 9 bases. Sequencing used naive CD8+ T cells from blood, with Jurkat cell RNA spiked in. Subset: FACS-sorted CD8+CD4-CCR7+CD45RA+ naive T cells. This sequence was found in a human donor in good health. Some libraries in this study had Jurkat cell RNA spiked in. CDR3 loop: CASSLATGGNSPLHF. Here the CDR3 DNA reads TGTGCCAGCAGCTTAGCGACAGGGGGGAATTCACCCCTCCACTTT.